This section outlines one TCR beta chain sequence together with its context. Its antigen is currently unknown. In germline, CDR1 is SGHDN, CDR2 FVKESK. The CDR3 covers 15 residues. Trimming stripped 0 bases from V and 2 bases from J, with 10 bases between. The entry originates in a study of cytomegalovirus exposure and HLA in healthy donors. Study-level findings and limits: In an earlier analysis, in some 540 donors, most V segments appeared productive either ~90% or ~30% of the time.

PCR employed 60 Vbeta and 13 Jbeta primers. Libraries were prepared by immunoSEQ multiplex PCR; TCRdb keeps only in-frame clonotypes and omits some of them. This repertoire shows more than 150,000 clones, approximately 85% found once; its top ten account for roughly 9.3%. The rearrangement joins TRBV14 to TRBJ1-2, with D unclear. Sequencing was carried out using PBMCs. The clonotype was recovered from a man aged 18 to 29 in good health and CMV-seropositive. The chain's CDR3 is CASSQDTRGNYGYTF. CDR3 nucleotide sequence: TGTGCCAGCAGCCAAGATACGCGGGGAAACTATGGCTACACCTTC. Full variable domain (remainder filled in from reference TRBV14 and TRBJ1-2): EAGVTQFPSHSVIEKGQTVTLRCDPISGHDNLYWYRRVMGKEIKFLLHFVKESKQDESGMPNNRFLAERTGGTYSTLKVQPAELEDSGVYFCASSQDTRGNYGYTFGSGTRLTVV.